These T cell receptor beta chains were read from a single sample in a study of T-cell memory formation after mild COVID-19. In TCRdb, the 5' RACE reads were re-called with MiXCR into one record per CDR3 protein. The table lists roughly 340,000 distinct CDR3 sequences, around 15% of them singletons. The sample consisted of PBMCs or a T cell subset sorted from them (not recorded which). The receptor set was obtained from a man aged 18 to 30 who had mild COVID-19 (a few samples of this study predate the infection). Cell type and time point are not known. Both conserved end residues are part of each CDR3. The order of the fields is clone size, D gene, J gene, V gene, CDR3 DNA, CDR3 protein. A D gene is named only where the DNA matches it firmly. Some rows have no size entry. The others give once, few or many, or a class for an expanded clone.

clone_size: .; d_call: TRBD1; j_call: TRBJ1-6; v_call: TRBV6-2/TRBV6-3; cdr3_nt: TGTGCCAGCGGGACAGTGAATTCACCCCTCCACTTT; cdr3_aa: CASGTVNSPLHF
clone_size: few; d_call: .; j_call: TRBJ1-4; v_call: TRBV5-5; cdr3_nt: TGTGCCAGCACATTAAGGGGAACTAATGAAAAACTGTTTTTT; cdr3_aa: CASTLRGTNEKLFF
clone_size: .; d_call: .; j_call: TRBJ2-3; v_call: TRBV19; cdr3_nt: TGTGCCAGTAGTATTAGAATGTTGTGGCGGAACACAGATACGCAGTATTTT; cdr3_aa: CASSIRMLWRNTDTQYF
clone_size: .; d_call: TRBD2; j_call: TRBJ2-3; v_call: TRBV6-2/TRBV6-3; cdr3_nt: TGTGCCAGCAACTTGGCGGGGGAGAGCACAGATACGCAGTATTTT; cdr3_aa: CASNLAGESTDTQYF
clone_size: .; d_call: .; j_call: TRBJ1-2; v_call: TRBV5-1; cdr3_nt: TGCGCCAGCAGCTTTCAGGCTTCAAGCTACACCTTC; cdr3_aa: CASSFQASSYTF
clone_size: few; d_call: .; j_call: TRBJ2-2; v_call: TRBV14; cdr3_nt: TGTGCCAGCAGCCAAGGTTCTAGGTCCACCGGGGAGCTGTTTTTT; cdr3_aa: CASSQGSRSTGELFF
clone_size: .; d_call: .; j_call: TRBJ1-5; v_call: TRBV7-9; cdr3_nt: TGTGCCAGCAGCTCCCCTTCGCGGGGGGGGGATAGCAATCAGCCCCAGCATTTT; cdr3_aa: CASSSPSRGGDSNQPQHF
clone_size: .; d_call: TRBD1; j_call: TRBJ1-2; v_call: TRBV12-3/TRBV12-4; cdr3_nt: TGTGCCAGCAGTCGGACAGGGATGGGCTATGGCTACACCTTC; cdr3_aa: CASSRTGMGYGYTF
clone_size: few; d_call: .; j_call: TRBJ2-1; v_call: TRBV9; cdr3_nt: TGTGCCAGCAGCGTAGGGACAACACGCGTCGATGAGCAGTTCTTC; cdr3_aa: CASSVGTTRVDEQFF
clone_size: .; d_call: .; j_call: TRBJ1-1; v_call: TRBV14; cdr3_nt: TGTGCCAGCAGCCAAGAACGCGTCCTCACTGAAGCTTTCTTT; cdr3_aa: CASSQERVLTEAFF
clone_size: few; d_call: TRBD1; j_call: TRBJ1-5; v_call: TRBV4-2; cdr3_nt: TGTGCCAGCAGCCAAGATGGGGCGGACAGGGGGCGCCCCAGGCCGCCCCAGCATTTT; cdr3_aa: CASSQDGADRGRPRPPQHF
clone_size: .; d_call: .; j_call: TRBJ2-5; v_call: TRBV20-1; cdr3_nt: TGCAGTGCTAGAACGCAGCCGGAGACCCAGTACTTC; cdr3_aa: CSARTQPETQYF
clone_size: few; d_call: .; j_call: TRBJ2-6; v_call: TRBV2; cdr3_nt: TGTGCCAGCATAGGGGCAGGGCCCTCTGGGGCCAACGTCCTGACTTTC; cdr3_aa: CASIGAGPSGANVLTF
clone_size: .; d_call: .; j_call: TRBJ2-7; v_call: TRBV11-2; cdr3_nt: TGTGCCAGCAGCCCGTATATTGGGCAGGGGCTCCACGAGCAGTACTTC; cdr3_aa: CASSPYIGQGLHEQYF
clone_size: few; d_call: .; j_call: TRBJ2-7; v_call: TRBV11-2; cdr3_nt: TGTGCCAGCAGCTTTGAGACTAAGCTGACCACCTACGAGCAGTACTTC; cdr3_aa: CASSFETKLTTYEQYF
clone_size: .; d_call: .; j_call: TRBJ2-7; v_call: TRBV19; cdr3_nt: TGTGCCAGTGCGCGACAGGGAGGGTCCTACGAGCAGTACTTC; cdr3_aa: CASARQGGSYEQYF
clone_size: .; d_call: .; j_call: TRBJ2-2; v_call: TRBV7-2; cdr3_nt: TGTGCCAGCAGCTTAGCGTTCACGCCGGGCACCGGGGAGCTGTTTTTT; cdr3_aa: CASSLAFTPGTGELFF
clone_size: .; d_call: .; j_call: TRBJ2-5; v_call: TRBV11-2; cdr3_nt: TGTGCCAGCAGTCGGGCCCAAGAGACCCAGTACTTC; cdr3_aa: CASSRAQETQYF
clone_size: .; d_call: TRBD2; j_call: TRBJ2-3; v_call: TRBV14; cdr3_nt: TGTGCCAGCAGCCAGGGGGGGTATACGCAGTATTTT; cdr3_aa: CASSQGGYTQYF
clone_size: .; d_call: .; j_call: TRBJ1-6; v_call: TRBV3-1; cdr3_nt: TGTGCCGTGGCTGCCGGAGGAATGAGGCCCCTCCACTTT; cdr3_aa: CAVAAGGMRPLHF
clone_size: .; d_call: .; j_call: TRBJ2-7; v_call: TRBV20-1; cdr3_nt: TGCAGTGCTGGAGAGGGCTCCTACGAGCAGTACTTC; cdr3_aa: CSAGEGSYEQYF
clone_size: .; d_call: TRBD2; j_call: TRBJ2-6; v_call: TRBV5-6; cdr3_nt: TGTGCCAGCAGCTTACGGGGGGCTGGGGCCAACGTCCTGACTTTC; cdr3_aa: CASSLRGAGANVLTF
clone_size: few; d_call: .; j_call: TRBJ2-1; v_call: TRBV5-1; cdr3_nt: TGCGCCAGCAGCTTGGGACTATCCTACAATGAGCAGTTCTTC; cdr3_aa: CASSLGLSYNEQFF
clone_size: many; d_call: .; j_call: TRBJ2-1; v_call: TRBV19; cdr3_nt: TGTGCCAGTAGTCCTCCCAGGGGATACAATGAGCAGTTCTTC; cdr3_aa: CASSPPRGYNEQFF
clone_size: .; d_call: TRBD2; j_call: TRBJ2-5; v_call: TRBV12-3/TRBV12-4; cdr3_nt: TGTGCCAGCAGTACCCTAGTTGGGGGAGGGAGGGAGACCCAGTACTTC; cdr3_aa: CASSTLVGGGRETQYF
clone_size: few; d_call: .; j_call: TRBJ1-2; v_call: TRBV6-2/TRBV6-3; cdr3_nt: TGTGCCAGCAGTTTCGGGCAGGATGATGGCTACACCTTC; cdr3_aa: CASSFGQDDGYTF
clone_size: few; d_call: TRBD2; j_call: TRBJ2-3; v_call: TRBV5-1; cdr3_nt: TGCGCCAGCAGCTTGCCCTCGGGACTATCAAGCACAGATACGCAGTATTTT; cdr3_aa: CASSLPSGLSSTDTQYF
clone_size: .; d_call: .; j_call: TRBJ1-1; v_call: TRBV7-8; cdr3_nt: TGTGCCAGCAGCTGGACTCCCGGGATAAACACTGAAGCTTTCTTT; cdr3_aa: CASSWTPGINTEAFF
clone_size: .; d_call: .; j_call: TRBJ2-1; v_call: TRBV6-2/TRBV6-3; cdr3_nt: TGTGCCAGCAGTTACTCCCATTCCTACAATGAGCAGTTCTTC; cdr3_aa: CASSYSHSYNEQFF
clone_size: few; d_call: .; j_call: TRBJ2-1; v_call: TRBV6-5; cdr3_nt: TGTGCCAGCAGTTACTCGTATCCATCTACGTACAATGAGCAGTTCTTC; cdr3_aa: CASSYSYPSTYNEQFF
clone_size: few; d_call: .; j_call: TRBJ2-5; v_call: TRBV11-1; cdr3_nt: TGTGCCAGCAGATCGTGGACTGGGGGCCAAGAGACCCAGTACTTC; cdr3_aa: CASRSWTGGQETQYF
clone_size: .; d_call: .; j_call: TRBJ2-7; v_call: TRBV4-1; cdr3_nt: TGCGCCAGCAGCCACGCGGGGGCTGTCGTCGAGCAGTACTTC; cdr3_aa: CASSHAGAVVEQYF
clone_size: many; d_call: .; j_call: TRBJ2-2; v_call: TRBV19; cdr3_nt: TGTGCCAGTAGTACAATCCTCAGGGGAGGCACCGGGGAGCTGTTTTTT; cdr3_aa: CASSTILRGGTGELFF
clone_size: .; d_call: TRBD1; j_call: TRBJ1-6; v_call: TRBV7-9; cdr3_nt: TGTGCCAGCAGCCGAATAAGGGACAGCTCCTATAATTCACCCCTCCACTTT; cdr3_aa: CASSRIRDSSYNSPLHF
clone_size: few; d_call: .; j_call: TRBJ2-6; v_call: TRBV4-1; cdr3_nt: TGCGCCAGCAGCCATAGAGCGACCCCGGCGGCCAACGTCCTGACTTTC; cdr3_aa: CASSHRATPAANVLTF
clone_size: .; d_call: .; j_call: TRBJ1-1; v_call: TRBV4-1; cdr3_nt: TGCGCCAGCAGCCAAGATGTAACAGTATCTGAAGCTTTCTTT; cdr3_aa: CASSQDVTVSEAFF
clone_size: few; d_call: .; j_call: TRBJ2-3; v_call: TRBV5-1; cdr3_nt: TGCGCCAGCAGCTTGGGCGCGGGGCCGCGCACAGATACGCAGTATTTT; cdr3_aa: CASSLGAGPRTDTQYF
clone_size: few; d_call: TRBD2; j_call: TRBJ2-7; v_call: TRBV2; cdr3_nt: TGTGCCAGCAGTGAAGATGCTAGCGGGGTATACGAGCAGTACTTC; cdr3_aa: CASSEDASGVYEQYF
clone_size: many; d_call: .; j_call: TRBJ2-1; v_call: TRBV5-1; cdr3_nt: TGCGCCAGCAGCGCCTATGGGGAAGAGAATGAGCAGTTCTTC; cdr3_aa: CASSAYGEENEQFF
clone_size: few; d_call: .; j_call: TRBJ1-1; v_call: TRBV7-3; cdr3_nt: TGTGCCAGCAGCTTAAGAAGTGGGGCAGGGAAGGACACTGAAGCTTTCTTT; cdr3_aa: CASSLRSGAGKDTEAFF
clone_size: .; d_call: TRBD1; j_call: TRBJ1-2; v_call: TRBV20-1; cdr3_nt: TGCAGTGCTTCCGAACCCTCCCGGGACAGAGAAGCCTTC; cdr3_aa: CSASEPSRDREAF
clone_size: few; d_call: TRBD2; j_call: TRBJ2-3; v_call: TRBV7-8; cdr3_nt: TGTGCCAGCAGCTTAGCCAGGACTAGCGGACATACGCAGTATTTT; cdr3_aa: CASSLARTSGHTQYF
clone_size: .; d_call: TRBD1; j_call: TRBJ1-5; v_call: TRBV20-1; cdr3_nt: TGCAGTGTTACAGGGGACCCCGATCAGCCCCAGCATTTT; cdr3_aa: CSVTGDPDQPQHF
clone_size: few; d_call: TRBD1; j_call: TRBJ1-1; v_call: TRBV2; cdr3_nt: TGTGCCAGCAGTATAGGGGGCCTGAACACTGAAGCTTTCTTT; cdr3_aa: CASSIGGLNTEAFF
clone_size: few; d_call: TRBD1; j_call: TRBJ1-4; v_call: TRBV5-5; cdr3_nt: TGTGCCAGCATCGCCGGGACAGGGGCTGAAAAACTGTTTTTT; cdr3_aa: CASIAGTGAEKLFF
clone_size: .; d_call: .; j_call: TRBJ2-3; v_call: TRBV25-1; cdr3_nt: TGTGCCAGCAGTGAAGGGGGTGGGCTGCGAGCCACAGATACGCAGTATTTT; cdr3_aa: CASSEGGGLRATDTQYF